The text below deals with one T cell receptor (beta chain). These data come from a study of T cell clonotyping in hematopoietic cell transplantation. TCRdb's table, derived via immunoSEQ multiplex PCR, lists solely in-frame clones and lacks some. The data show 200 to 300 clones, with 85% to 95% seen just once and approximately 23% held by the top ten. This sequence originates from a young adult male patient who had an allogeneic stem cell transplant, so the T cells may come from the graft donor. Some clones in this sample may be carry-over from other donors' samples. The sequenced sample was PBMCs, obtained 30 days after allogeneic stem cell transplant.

CDR3 nucleotides: TGTGCCAGCAGCCGCGACGGAAATCAGCCCCAGCATTTT. This sequence encodes CASSRDGNQPQHF. This chain uses TRBV5-4 with TRBJ1-5; D remains ambiguous. Germline CDR1 SGHNT, CDR2 YYREEE (reference sequence). The CDR3 totals 13 residues. Deletions cut 4 bases from V and 4 bases from J, with 9 bases between.